A single sample is the source of the 32 T cell receptor beta chains below, sequenced in a study of T cell repertoires in cytomegalovirus infection. TCRdb used MiXCR to reprocess the reads, holding one entry per CDR3 protein. This table holds 300,000 or so distinct CDR3 sequences, approximately 25% found once. No antigen is known for these receptors. This specimen was cultured PBMCs, taken from culture after CMV antigen stimulation. The receptors were gathered from a human donor in good health (CMV status not recorded). Some clones in this sample may be carry-over from other donors' samples.

The rearrangement uses TRBV7-6 and TRBJ2-1; TRBD2 matches 11 bases. CDR3 length equals 17 residues. J gave up 0 bases and V 5 bases, and 6 bases lay outside the gene matches. Germline CDR1 SGHVS, CDR2 FNYEAQ. CDR3 sequence (DNA): TGTGCCAGCAGCCCCGGACTAGCGGGTTCCTCCTACAATGAGCAGTTCTTC. The encoded protein is CASSPGLAGSSYNEQFF. Full variable domain (missing parts from reference TRBV7-6 and TRBJ2-1): GAGVSQSPRYKVTKRGQDVALRCDPISGHVSLYWYRQALGQGPEFLTYFNYEAQQDKSGLPNDRFSAERPEGSISTLTIQRTEQRDSAMYRCASSPGLAGSSYNEQFFGPGTRLTVL.

This clonotype was seen a few times. This rearrangement joins TRBV10-3 to TRBJ1-3; D is undetermined. The CDR3 length is 16 residues. Germline lookup yields CDR1 ENHRY and CDR2 SYGVKD. V lost 3 bases and J 4 bases, leaving 16 bases between the germline ends. The CDR3 sequence: CAISDRTELSGNTIYF. The CDR3 DNA follows: TGTGCCATCAGTGATCGAACGGAACTCTCAGGAAACACCATATATTTT.

The genes are TRBV19 and TRBJ1-5; D gene unclear. The V and J ends lost 5 bases and 4 bases respectively, with 15 bases between them. The V gene's germline CDR1 is LNHDA and CDR2 SQIVND (reference sequence). This CDR3 contains 15 residues. This CDR3 reads CASSPNRIPNQPQHF. The CDR3 coding sequence is TGTGCCAGTAGTCCAAACAGAATTCCGAATCAGCCCCAGCATTTT.

This clonotype occurred a few times. This chain links TRBV27 with TRBJ1-5; D is unclear. V was pared by 3 bases and J by 7 bases, with 10 bases between. From germline, CDR1 is MNHEY and CDR2 SMNVEV (reference sequence). CDR3 length: 13 residues. The CDR3 loop reads CASSFGRAQPQHF. CDR3 sequence (DNA): TGTGCCAGCAGTTTCGGGAGGGCCCAGCCCCAGCATTTT.

The sample holds one count of this clonotype. The chain recombines TRBV7-9 with TRBJ1-1; the match to TRBD1 covers 10 bases. Germline loops: CDR1 SEHNR, CDR2 FQNEAQ (reference sequence). Trimming at V came to 5 bases and at J to 6 bases, leaving 9 bases not matched to a gene. The CDR3 has 15 residues. CDR3 residues: CASSPVGQGISEAFF. The DNA for the CDR3 is TGTGCCAGCAGCCCAGTGGGACAGGGGATTTCTGAAGCTTTCTTT.

The chain joins TRBV30 to TRBJ1-5; unclear D gene. V gave up 1 base and J gave up 5 bases, with 9 bases separating them. The CDR3 is 13 amino acids. Germline V lookup: CDR1 GTSNPN, CDR2 SVGIG (reference sequence). The DNA for the CDR3 is TGTGCCTGGAGTGCGGGAAAAGATCAGCCCCAGCATTTT. It translates to CAWSAGKDQPQHF.

This clonotype was observed at least ten times. The chain has TRBV6-2 or TRBV6-3 and TRBJ2-1; the D is unclear. V was shortened by 6 bases and J by 9 bases, with 9 bases between the two germline ends. The CDR3 extends over 11 amino acids. Germline values: CDR1 MNHEY, CDR2 SVGEGT. CDR3 protein: CASSFPGEQFF. Written as DNA, the CDR3 is TGTGCCAGCAGCTTCCCGGGTGAGCAGTTCTTC.

V gene TRBV7-6 combines with J gene TRBJ2-1; TRBD2 matches at 12 bases. The germline V gene has CDR1 SGHVS and CDR2 FNYEAQ. CDR3 length: 15 residues. The V gene end was trimmed by 7 bases and the J gene end by 7 bases; junction bases not matched to a gene: 8. In nucleotides, the CDR3 is TGTGCCAGCATTCTAGCGGGAGGGCCCCAAAATGAGCAGTTCTTC. Translation: CASILAGGPQNEQFF.

The rearrangement joins TRBV24-1 to TRBJ2-3; perhaps TRBD2 as D (6 bases). Trimming cost V 3 bases and J 1 base, with 19 bases left between them. Germline V gives CDR1 KGHDR, CDR2 SFDVKD. This CDR3 is 18 amino acids long. The CDR3 region has the DNA TGTGCCACCAGTGATCCGGCATCGGGACGCGGGGGCACAGATACGCAGTATTTT. This encodes CATSDPASGRGGTDTQYF.

This clonotype was detected only a few times. The rearrangement uses TRBV2 and TRBJ2-1; D tentatively reads TRBD1 or TRBD2 (5 bases each). Germline-derived CDR1 and CDR2 are SNHLY and FYNNEI. This CDR3 contains 14 residues. The V and J ends lost 8 bases and 10 bases respectively, with 21 bases between them. CDR3 DNA sequence: TGTGCCAGCCGGGTTGCCGGGGCACCAACAGAGCAGTTCTTC. Protein product: CASRVAGAPTEQFF. Drawing the rest from reference TRBV2 and TRBJ2-1, the complete variable domain is EPEVTQTPSHQVTQMGQEVILRCVPISNHLYFYWYRQILGQKVEFLVSFYNNEISEKSEIFDDQFSVERPDGSNFTLKIRSTKLEDSAMYFCASRVAGAPTEQFFGPGTRLTVL.

This clonotype was recorded many times. The chain is built from TRBV7-2 and TRBJ1-6; the D gene is possibly TRBD1 (5 bases). The ends were cut back, 5 bases at V and 6 bases at J, with 11 bases in the middle. Germline V gives CDR1 SGHTA, CDR2 FQGNSA. There are 14 residues in the CDR3. The CDR3 reads CASSPGRSNSPLHF. Here the CDR3 DNA reads TGTGCCAGCAGCCCGGGACGGAGTAATTCACCCCTCCACTTT.

The chain joins TRBV6-1 to TRBJ2-1; 9 bases align to TRBD1. With V trimmed by 2 bases and J by 8 bases, 7 bases remained unmatched. This CDR3 is 15 amino acids long. Germline CDR1 reads MNHNS; CDR2 reads SASEGT. CDR3 nucleotides: TGTGCCAGCAGTGAATTTTCACAGGGGGCCCATGAGCAGTTCTTC. Protein sequence: CASSEFSQGAHEQFF.

Ten or more counts support this clonotype. The gene calls are TRBV7-9 and TRBJ1-1, with 7 bases aligning to TRBD1. This CDR3 is built from 13 residues. The V gene end was trimmed by 11 bases and the J gene end by 2 bases; junction bases not matched to a gene: 8. The germline CDR1 and CDR2 sequences are SEHNR and FQNEAQ (reference sequence). The CDR3 reads CAVDRAPNTEAFF. CDR3 sequence (DNA): TGTGCCGTAGACAGGGCCCCTAACACTGAAGCTTTCTTT. Drawing the rest from reference TRBV7-9 and TRBJ1-1, the complete variable domain is DTGVSQNPRHKITKRGQNVTFRCDPISEHNRLYWYRQTLGQGPEFLTYFQNEAQLEKSRLLSDRFSAERPKGSFSTLEIQRTEQGDSAMYLCAVDRAPNTEAFFGQGTRLTVV.

This clonotype has just a few counts. The CDR3, as DNA: TGTGCCAGCAGTTTATATGGGGCTACTCAGCCCCAGCATTTT. Encoded protein: CASSLYGATQPQHF. The chain is built from TRBV27 and TRBJ1-5; a weak D match, TRBD1 (5 bases). The V end lost 1 base, the J end lost 6 bases, and 10 bases lay between the germline ends. CDR1 is MNHEY, CDR2 SMNVEV, per germline (reference sequence). The CDR3 extends over 14 amino acids.

This clonotype was found once. The chain has TRBV4-1 and TRBJ2-5; D could derive from TRBD1 or TRBD2 (6 bases each). Germline loops: CDR1 MGHRA, CDR2 YSYEKL. The CDR3 is 15 amino acids. V lost 1 base and J lost 5, with 14 bases in between. The chain's CDR3 is CASSQVPGARETQYF. CDR3 nucleotides: TGCGCCAGCAGCCAAGTACCGGGGGCTAGGGAGACCCAGTACTTC.

This CDR3 is CASSYDRANEKLFF. In nucleotides, the CDR3 is TGTGCCAGCAGTTATGACAGGGCTAATGAAAAACTGTTTTTT. V and J are TRBV28 and TRBJ1-4; 7 positions agree with TRBD1. Germline assignment: CDR1 MDHEN and CDR2 SYDVKM. Losses at the gene ends were 4 bases for V and 3 bases for J; bases not matched to a gene: 2. CDR3 length: 14 residues.

This clonotype was observed a few times. The chain carries TRBV12-3 or TRBV12-4 and TRBJ2-7; D assignment may be TRBD1 or TRBD2 (5 bases each). Trimming stripped 3 bases from V and 2 bases from J, with 11 bases between. The CDR3 contains 14 residues. Here the CDR3 DNA reads TGTGCCAGCAGTTTCCGGGACGGAGCCTACGAGCAGTACTTC. The encoded protein is CASSFRDGAYEQYF.

The chain employs TRBV18 and TRBJ2-1; 10 positions match TRBD2. CDR1 is KGHSH and CDR2 is LQKENI in the germline V gene. The V segment lost 1 base and the J segment 0 bases; nucleotides outside the gene matches: 9. The CDR3 has 19 amino acids. The CDR3 region is CASSPRKPLAGSSYNEQFF. CDR3 DNA sequence: TGTGCCAGCTCACCACGGAAACCACTAGCGGGGAGCTCCTACAATGAGCAGTTCTTC.

The rearrangement joins TRBV7-9 to TRBJ2-3, with D perhaps assigned TRBD1 or TRBD2 (6 bases each). V lost 4 bases and J lost 0, with 17 bases in between. The CDR3 extends over 17 amino acids. Germline values: CDR1 SEHNR, CDR2 FQNEAQ (reference sequence). The CDR3 protein is CASSYTPGAPSTDTQYF. The CDR3, as DNA: TGTGCCAGCAGCTACACTCCGGGGGCGCCCAGCACAGATACGCAGTATTTT.

The chain is built from TRBV2 and TRBJ2-7, with 7 bases aligning to TRBD1. The CDR3 is 13 residues long. Germline V CDR1 and CDR2: SNHLY, FYNNEI. The junction had 11 bases not matched to a gene; V was cut back by 8 bases and J by 7 bases. CDR3 sequence (DNA): TGTGCCAGCCACCGCGACAGGGTCGAGGAGCAGTACTTC. Translating gives CASHRDRVEEQYF.

The chain couples TRBV6-5 to TRBJ2-1; 7 nucleotides match TRBD2. CDR3 length equals 19 residues. The germline V gene encodes CDR1 MNHEY and CDR2 SVGAGI. The ends lost 0 bases at V and 8 bases at J; junction bases unmatched: 19. The CDR3 bases are TGTGCCAGCAGTTACTCGCCCCCTGTGGGGGAGGGGAGCCCGTATGAGCAGTTCTTC. Protein sequence: CASSYSPPVGEGSPYEQFF.

The chain carries TRBV9 and TRBJ2-7, with 7 bases aligning to TRBD1. The germline V gene has CDR1 SGDLS and CDR2 YYNGEE. V was pared by 2 bases and J by 6 bases, with 5 bases of the junction left unmatched. This CDR3 has 13 amino acids. CDR3 region: CASSVGTASEQYV. As DNA, the CDR3 is TGTGCCAGCAGCGTGGGGACAGCCTCCGAGCAGTACGTC.

In its sample, this clonotype was seen a few times. The chain recombines TRBV11-2 with TRBJ2-2; 11 bases are a match to TRBD2. J was trimmed by 4 bases and V by 3 bases; bases with no gene match: 7. Germline V lookup: CDR1 SGHAT, CDR2 FQNNGV. The CDR3 is 17 residues long. The CDR3 DNA follows: TGTGCCAGCAGCTTCACCGGGACTAGCGGACCCACCGGGGAGCTGTTTTTT. This encodes CASSFTGTSGPTGELFF.

In its sample, this clonotype was seen a few times. This chain connects TRBV4-3 to TRBJ2-3; 9 nucleotides match TRBD2. V was clipped by 0 bases and J by 4 bases; unmatched bases: 8. The CDR3 is 17 amino acids. The germline gives CDR1 LGHNA, CDR2 YSLEER. CDR3 nucleotides: TGCGCCAGCAGCCAAGATACGGCGGGGGGGGGGCCAGATACGCAGTATTTT. Its translation is CASSQDTAGGGPDTQYF.

Many counts were recorded for this clonotype. CDR3 sequence reads: CASSSSLGGRNQPQHF. Here the CDR3 DNA reads TGTGCCAGCAGTTCCAGTCTAGGGGGGCGGAATCAGCCCCAGCATTTT. The chain combines TRBV12-3 or TRBV12-4 with TRBJ1-5; tentative D call: TRBD1 (6 bases). V was trimmed by 4 bases and J by 4 bases, leaving 17 bases between them. This CDR3 has 16 residues.

This clonotype was recorded a few times. The chain links TRBV29-1 to TRBJ2-1; the D gene is possibly TRBD1 (6 bases). CDR3 size: 12 residues. The germline V and J ends were trimmed by 3 bases and 8 bases, with 11 bases remaining between them. Germline-derived CDR1 and CDR2 are SQVTM and ANQGSEA. CDR3 coding DNA: TGCAGCGTTGATATCAGGGGCGATGAGCAGTTCTTC. Its protein product is CSVDIRGDEQFF.

This chain links TRBV24-1 with TRBJ2-1; 13 bases fit TRBD2. V was pared by 2 bases and J by 9 bases, with 3 bases of the junction left unmatched. Germline V gene lookup returns CDR1 KGHDR and CDR2 SFDVKD. The CDR3 extends over 15 amino acids. The CDR3 region is CATSDSGLAGIEQFF. The CDR3 DNA reads as TGTGCCACCAGTGATTCGGGACTAGCGGGGATTGAGCAGTTCTTC.

This rearrangement joins TRBV7-3 to TRBJ2-2, with 12 bases matching TRBD2. CDR1 is SGHTA and CDR2 is FQGTGA in the germline V gene. This CDR3 is 16 amino acids long. V shed 5 bases and J 4 bases; nucleotides not matched to a gene: 5. The CDR3 nucleotides read TGTGCCAGCAGCCCCACTAGCGGGAGGTTCACCGGGGAGCTGTTTTTT. It specifies CASSPTSGRFTGELFF.

The genes are TRBV7-7 and TRBJ2-7; unclear D gene. The CDR3 loop spans 10 amino acids. Germline CDR1 reads SSHAT; CDR2 reads FNYEAQ (reference sequence). The CDR3 loop reads CASSLGEQYV. The CDR3 nucleotides read TGTGCTAGCAGCTTAGGCGAGCAGTACGTC.

Many counts were recorded for this clonotype. The chain combines TRBV11-2 with TRBJ2-2; D is perhaps TRBD2 (6 bases). Germline CDR1 and CDR2: SGHAT and FQNNGV. Trimming removed 2 bases at V and 5 bases at J, with 9 bases between. The CDR3 extends over 14 amino acids. The CDR3 loop is CASSLYRGTGELFF. CDR3 DNA: TGTGCCAGCAGCTTATATCGGGGGACCGGGGAGCTGTTTTTT.

The V gene is TRBV24-1, the J gene TRBJ2-6; possibly TRBD2 for D (5 bases). Germline lookup yields CDR1 KGHDR and CDR2 SFDVKD. V was clipped by 3 bases and J by 0 bases, with 11 bases between them. CDR3 length: 17 residues. The CDR3 DNA is TGTGCCACCAGTGATGGAGAGAGGGTCTCTGGGGCCAACGTCCTGACTTTC. The encoded protein is CATSDGERVSGANVLTF.

In this sample, this clonotype turned up a few times. The V and J genes are TRBV27 and TRBJ2-5, with D perhaps TRBD1 (5 bases). V gave up 3 bases and J gave up 5 bases, with 10 bases separating them. Germline V gene lookup returns CDR1 MNHEY and CDR2 SMNVEV (reference sequence). This CDR3 comprises 13 residues. CDR3 loop: CASSLGPGETQYF. DNA for the CDR3: TGTGCCAGCAGTTTGGGCCCAGGGGAGACCCAGTACTTC.